This T cell receptor (beta chain) was identified during a study of tissue T cells after allogeneic stem cell transplantation. Study-wide context: All graft-versus-host disease patients had gastrointestinal involvement and received several lines of directed therapy. Study-level findings and limits: Some tissue clones might be persisting host cells; their alloreactivity or antigen specificity was not determined. This small cohort was clinically heterogeneous, and sampling depth was a limitation.

Method: immunoSEQ multiplex PCR; TCRdb's copy keeps in-frame clones and lacks some. The sample contains some 25,000 clones, roughly 89% of which appear only once. The CDR3 consists of 20 residues. With 4 bases removed from V and 0 bases from J, the gap between germline ends came to 28 bases. CDR1 is MDHEN, CDR2 SYDVKM, per germline. Only one count was recorded for this clone. Its target is unknown. The J gene is TRBJ2-7, the V gene TRBV28; perhaps TRBD2 as D (5 bases). This TCR was sampled from a male donor at least 60 years old who later had graft-versus-host disease after an allogeneic stem cell transplant. Sequencing used blood, obtained before transplantation. The CDR3 bases are TGTGCCAGCAGTTCAATATTTCCCACAGAGGGTGGAGTCAGCTCCTACGAGCAGTACTTC. Its translation is CASSSIFPTEGGVSSYEQYF.